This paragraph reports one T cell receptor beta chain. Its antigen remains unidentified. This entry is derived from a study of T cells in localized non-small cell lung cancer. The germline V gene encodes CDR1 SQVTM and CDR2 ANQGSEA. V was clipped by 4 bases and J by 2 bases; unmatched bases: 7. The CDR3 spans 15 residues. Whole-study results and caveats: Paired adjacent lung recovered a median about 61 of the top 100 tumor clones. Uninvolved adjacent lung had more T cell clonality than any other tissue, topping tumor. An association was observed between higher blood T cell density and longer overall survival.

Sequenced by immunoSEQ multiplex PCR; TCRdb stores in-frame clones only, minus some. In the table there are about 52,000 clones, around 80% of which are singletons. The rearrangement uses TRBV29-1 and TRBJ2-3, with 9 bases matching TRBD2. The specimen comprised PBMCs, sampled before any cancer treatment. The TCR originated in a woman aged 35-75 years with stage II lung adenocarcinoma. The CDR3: CSVASGVLNTDTQYF. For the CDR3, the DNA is TGCAGCGTTGCTAGCGGGGTTCTAAACACAGATACGCAGTATTTT.